The rows below give T cell receptor beta chains drawn from one sample of a study of CD8 T cells in ankylosing spondylitis. TCRdb reanalysed the 5' RACE reads using MiXCR and keeps one entry per CDR3 protein. The sample shows just under 350,000 distinct CDR3 sequences, under 15% of them seen only once. The sequencing input was blood, either unsorted or a sorted T cell fraction (not recorded which). These receptors all stem from a male donor with ankylosing spondylitis or in good health (not recorded which). CDR3s include the opening cysteine and the closing phenylalanine or tryptophan. Fields, in order: V gene, D gene, J gene, clone size, CDR3 protein, CDR3 DNA. The D gene is left open where the match is weak. For some rows the clone size is stated as once, few or many, or as a class when expanded; others skip it.

>TRBV29-1|-|TRBJ1-1|-
CSVDPGRAEAFF
TGCAGCGTTGACCCCGGAAGGGCTGAAGCTTTCTTT
>TRBV2|TRBD2|TRBJ2-5|-
CASSEGSGSETQYF
TGTGCCAGCAGTGAAGGTAGCGGGAGTGAGACCCAGTACTTC
>TRBV20-1|-|TRBJ2-5|-
CSARDWTSIGETQYF
TGCAGTGCTAGAGACTGGACCAGCATCGGGGAGACCCAGTACTTC
>TRBV7-9|TRBD1|TRBJ2-3|many
CASSPGQGITDTQYF
TGTGCCAGCAGCCCCGGACAGGGGATCACAGATACGCAGTATTTT
>TRBV5-1|TRBD2|TRBJ2-1|-
CASSLSGATYNEQFF
TGCGCCAGCAGCTTGAGCGGGGCTACCTACAATGAGCAGTTCTTC
>TRBV9|TRBD2|TRBJ2-5|-
CASSAAGLAGETQYF
TGTGCCAGCAGCGCGGCTGGACTAGCGGGAGAGACCCAGTACTTC
>TRBV4-1|-|TRBJ1-6|many
CASSQDRKVPNSPLHF
TGCGCCAGCAGCCAAGATCGAAAAGTACCTAATTCACCCCTCCACTTT
>TRBV6-1|-|TRBJ2-7|-
CASNTREASEQYF
TGTGCCAGCAATACAAGGGAGGCGAGCGAGCAGTACTTC
>TRBV2|-|TRBJ2-5|-
CARRRTGWETQYF
TGTGCCAGGAGAAGAACAGGGTGGGAGACCCAGTACTTC
>TRBV20-1|-|TRBJ1-2|-
CSAPDGYNYGYTF
TGCAGTGCGCCAGACGGGTATAACTATGGCTACACCTTC
>TRBV15|-|TRBJ2-7|few
CATSRDGHYEQYF
TGTGCCACCAGCAGAGATGGTCACTACGAGCAGTACTTC
>TRBV6-1|TRBD2|TRBJ2-5|few
CASSDGRLAGGETQYF
TGTGCCAGCAGTGACGGGCGACTAGCGGGAGGAGAGACCCAGTACTTC
>TRBV29-1|-|TRBJ2-7|many
CSVASSYEQYF
TGCAGCGTAGCAAGCTCCTACGAGCAGTACTTC
>TRBV2|TRBD1|TRBJ1-5|few
CASKQGGQPQHF
TGTGCCAGCAAGCAGGGGGGTCAGCCCCAGCATTTT
>TRBV4-1|TRBD1|TRBJ2-1|-
CASSHPGQGADLQFF
TGCGCCAGCAGCCATCCGGGACAGGGGGCGGACCTCCAGTTCTTC
>TRBV7-6|TRBD1|TRBJ1-4|-
CASSPTTGVNEKLFF
TGTGCCAGCAGCCCCACGACAGGGGTAAATGAAAAACTGTTTTTT
>TRBV20-1|-|TRBJ2-7|few
CSAPGHNYEQYF
TGCAGTGCTCCGGGACATAACTACGAGCAGTACTTC
>TRBV12-3/TRBV12-4|TRBD1|TRBJ1-1|-
CASSSRGQGDTEAFF
TGTGCCAGCAGTTCCCGCGGACAGGGGGACACTGAAGCTTTCTTT
>TRBV25-1|TRBD2|TRBJ2-5|-
CASSEVGTRPYF
TGTGCCAGCAGTGAAGTTGGGACTAGGCCGTACTTC
>TRBV5-1|TRBD1|TRBJ2-2|few
CASSLAGDRANTGELFF
TGCGCCAGCAGCTTGGCGGGGGACAGGGCCAACACCGGGGAGCTGTTTTTT
>TRBV7-2|-|TRBJ2-3|few
CASSSRQGLGGTQYF
TGTGCCAGCAGTAGTAGGCAGGGGTTGGGGGGTACGCAGTATTTT
>TRBV7-6|TRBD1|TRBJ2-7|few
CASSLEGHRTGGNEQYF
TGTGCCAGCAGCTTAGAAGGTCACCGGACAGGGGGGAACGAGCAGTACTTC
>TRBV6-2/TRBV6-3|TRBD1|TRBJ2-7|few
CASSYSKRTGGSYEQYF
TGTGCCAGCAGTTACTCGAAGAGGACAGGTGGGTCCTACGAGCAGTACTTC
>TRBV12-3/TRBV12-4|-|TRBJ2-7|-
CASRIDTLSYEQYF
TGTGCCAGCAGGATCGACACCCTCTCCTACGAGCAGTACTTC
>TRBV11-2|-|TRBJ1-6|few
CASSLGAEFPLHF
TGTGCCAGCAGCTTAGGTGCTGAATTCCCCCTCCACTTT
>TRBV6-5|-|TRBJ2-1|-
CASQRVNEQFF
TGTGCCAGCCAAAGAGTCAATGAGCAGTTCTTC
>TRBV5-1|-|TRBJ2-3|few
CASSKGLFTDTQYF
TGCGCCAGCAGCAAGGGACTCTTCACAGATACGCAGTATTTT
>TRBV6-5|-|TRBJ2-2|few
CASSWDGTGELFF
TGTGCCAGCAGTTGGGACGGAACCGGGGAGCTGTTTTTT
>TRBV3-1|-|TRBJ2-5|many
CASSLRGGQETQYF
TGTGCCAGCAGCCTCCGGGGCGGGCAAGAGACCCAGTACTTC
>TRBV11-1|TRBD2|TRBJ2-5|many
CASSLLGTSGRPGETQYF
TGTGCCAGCAGCTTATTAGGAACTAGCGGGAGACCCGGGGAGACCCAGTACTTC
>TRBV12-3/TRBV12-4|-|TRBJ1-1|many
CASRAGGGETEAFF
TGTGCCAGCAGGGCTGGGGGGGGAGAAACTGAAGCTTTCTTT
>TRBV20-1|-|TRBJ1-6|-
CSASRGMGSPLHF
TGCAGTGCTAGTCGGGGAATGGGATCACCCCTCCACTTT
>TRBV3-1|TRBD2|TRBJ2-1|few
CASSLAGGGEQFF
TGTGCCAGCAGTCTAGCGGGAGGAGGCGAGCAGTTCTTC
>TRBV27|TRBD1|TRBJ2-3|few
CASGTGNTDTQYF
TGTGCCAGCGGGACAGGGAACACAGATACGCAGTATTTT
>TRBV6-5|-|TRBJ1-3|-
CASSYSGGPGNTIYF
TGTGCCAGCAGTTACTCCGGGGGACCTGGAAACACCATATATTTT
>TRBV6-6|TRBD1|TRBJ1-1|-
CASSLRDSTEAFF
TGTGCCAGCAGTCTCCGGGACAGCACTGAAGCTTTCTTT
>TRBV12-3/TRBV12-4|-|TRBJ1-5|few
CASGRTSQGNQPQHF
TGTGCCAGCGGACGGACGAGCCAGGGGAATCAGCCCCAGCATTTT
>TRBV7-8|TRBD2|TRBJ2-1|-
CASRGSPLAGGATSYNEQFF
TGTGCCAGCAGGGGATCCCCACTAGCGGGGGGCGCTACTTCCTACAATGAGCAGTTCTTC
>TRBV25-1|TRBD2|TRBJ2-5|-
CASRRTSGNQETQYF
TGTGCCAGCAGGAGGACTAGCGGGAACCAAGAGACCCAGTACTTC
>TRBV9|-|TRBJ1-6|-
CASSAGGREGNSPLHF
TGTGCCAGCAGCGCCGGTGGGAGGGAAGGGAATTCACCCCTCCACTTT
>TRBV4-1|TRBD2|TRBJ2-1|-
CASSQGPSGGVSYNEQFF
TGCGCCAGCAGCCAAGGGCCTAGCGGGGGGGTGTCCTACAATGAGCAGTTCTTC
>TRBV20-1|TRBD2|TRBJ2-5|-
CSARWPSGGARETQYF
TGCAGTGCTAGATGGCCTAGCGGGGGGGCCCGGGAGACCCAGTACTTC
>TRBV21-1|-|TRBJ2-1|few
CASTPPLCGRVQKISYNEQFF
TGTGCCAGCACGCCACCTCTATGCGGCAGGGTGCAAAAAATTTCCTACAATGAGCAGTTCTTC
>TRBV7-2|-|TRBJ2-2|-
CASSLYPPGAGELFF
TGTGCCAGCAGCTTATACCCTCCGGGTGCCGGGGAGCTGTTTTTT
>TRBV18|-|TRBJ1-1|-
CASSPDSVSSEAFF
TGTGCCAGCTCACCGGACAGCGTTTCATCTGAAGCTTTCTTT
>TRBV5-1|-|TRBJ1-5|many
CASSREGFQPQHF
TGCGCCAGCAGCCGGGAGGGTTTCCAGCCCCAGCATTTT
>TRBV20-1|-|TRBJ2-3|few
CSVIRGTSTDTQYF
TGCAGTGTGATCCGGGGAACTAGCACAGATACGCAGTATTTT
>TRBV5-1|-|TRBJ1-1|many
CASKLQPENTEAFF
TGCGCCAGCAAACTACAGCCAGAAAACACTGAAGCTTTCTTT
>TRBV5-5|-|TRBJ2-7|few
CASSLSRTNYEQYF
TGTGCCAGCAGCTTGTCCAGGACGAACTACGAGCAGTACTTC
>TRBV5-5|-|TRBJ1-4|many
CASTALPGEKLFF
TGTGCCAGTACGGCCCTACCGGGTGAAAAACTGTTTTTT
>TRBV20-1|-|TRBJ2-5|-
CSARDPPRLGTQYF
TGCAGTGCTAGAGATCCCCCGCGGTTAGGGACCCAGTACTTC
>TRBV14|-|TRBJ2-2|-
CASRAAGELFF
TGTGCCAGCAGGGCGGCCGGGGAGCTGTTTTTT
>TRBV6-1|TRBD1|TRBJ2-7|once
CASSALGTGRIYEQYF
TGTGCCAGCAGTGCCCTGGGGACAGGGAGGATCTACGAGCAGTACTTC
>TRBV12-3/TRBV12-4|-|TRBJ2-4|-
CASSNSKNIQYF
TGTGCCAGCAGCAACAGCAAAAACATTCAGTACTTC
>TRBV29-1|-|TRBJ1-2|-
CSVETWEDYGYTF
TGCAGCGTTGAAACGTGGGAGGACTATGGCTACACCTTC
>TRBV15|-|TRBJ2-1|few
CATSRELGTYNEQFF
TGTGCCACCAGCAGAGAACTGGGGACCTACAATGAGCAGTTCTTC
>TRBV5-1|-|TRBJ1-2|few
CASSLDSVAAYGYTF
TGCGCCAGCAGCCTCGACAGTGTTGCCGCCTATGGCTACACCTTC
>TRBV7-9|-|TRBJ1-2|many
CASSLAIGGQDGYTF
TGTGCCAGCAGCTTAGCGATAGGAGGCCAAGATGGCTACACCTTC
>TRBV12-3/TRBV12-4|-|TRBJ2-2|-
CASRIWREAGELFF
TGTGCCAGCAGAATCTGGAGGGAAGCCGGGGAGCTGTTTTTT